The 13 T cell receptor beta chains below all came from one sample that was sequenced in a study of T cell responses to AZD1222 COVID-19 vaccine. TCRdb's copy holds only in-frame clones and misses some; the assay was immunoSEQ multiplex PCR. Here the sample spans over 120,000 clones, 93% being singletons. The material was peripheral blood, obtained on day 0 of AZD1222 vaccination. All receptors derive from an adult in good health.

The chain employs TRBV5-4 and TRBJ2-7, with 8 bases identical to TRBD2. Per germline, CDR1 SGHNT and CDR2 YYREEE (reference sequence). J lost 5 bases, V lost 1 base, and 2 bases had no gene match. CDR3 length: 13 residues. In DNA, the CDR3 is TGTGCCAGCAGCTTGCAACTAGCGGACGAGCAGTACTTC. Its translation: CASSLQLADEQYF.

This clone showed up just once. The genes are TRBV5-1 and TRBJ2-1, with 9 bases aligning to TRBD2. The V gene end was trimmed by 4 bases and the J gene end by 8 bases; junction bases not matched to a gene: 13. Germline V gene sequence: CDR1 SGHRS, CDR2 YFSETQ. CDR3 length: 16 residues. CDR3 coding DNA: TGCGCCAGCAGCCCCGATCCGCGGGAGGGCCTGGATGAGCAGTTCTTC. It yields the protein CASSPDPREGLDEQFF.

The J gene is TRBJ2-1, the V gene TRBV29-1; tentatively, D is TRBD2 (6 bases). The CDR3 covers 13 residues. The V gene lost 6 bases and the J gene lost 3 bases, with 12 bases spanning the gap. CDR1 and CDR2 from the germline V gene are SQVTM and ANQGSEA. The CDR3 region is CSVARGIYNEQFF. Written as DNA, the CDR3 is TGCAGCGTCGCCCGGGGGATCTACAATGAGCAGTTCTTC.

The gene calls are TRBV2 and TRBJ2-1; maybe TRBD2 (6 bases). Per the germline V gene, CDR1 is SNHLY and CDR2 is FYNNEI. The CDR3 is 16 residues long. V dropped 6 bases and J dropped 5 bases, with 20 bases sitting between them. CDR3 DNA: TGTGCCAGCAGCCCCCCGCGGGGTTATTCTGACAATGAGCAGTTCTTC. It yields the protein CASSPPRGYSDNEQFF. The full variable domain, in which reference TRBV2 and TRBJ2-1 provide the parts outside the CDR3, is EPEVTQTPSHQVTQMGQEVILRCVPISNHLYFYWYRQILGQKVEFLVSFYNNEISEKSEIFDDQFSVERPDGSNFTLKIRSTKLEDSAMYFCASSPPRGYSDNEQFFGPGTRLTVL.

The V and J genes are TRBV28 and TRBJ1-4; the match to TRBD1 covers 9 bases. CDR3 length equals 17 residues. Germline V CDR1 and CDR2: MDHEN, SYDVKM. J was trimmed by 8 bases and V by 3 bases; bases with no gene match: 13. The DNA for the CDR3 is TGTGCCAGCAGTTTTGGGGGTGCCGGGACAGGGAAGGAAAAACTGTTTTTT. Protein sequence: CASSFGGAGTGKEKLFF.

The J gene is TRBJ1-2, the V gene TRBV5-1, with D hard to call. With 4 bases removed from V and 4 bases from J, the gap between germline ends came to 14 bases. The CDR3 length is 14 residues. CDR1 and CDR2 (germline): SGHRS, YFSETQ. The chain's CDR3 is CASSQPGLAYGYTF. The CDR3 DNA follows: TGCGCCAGCAGCCAACCAGGTTTGGCCTATGGCTACACCTTC.

The rearrangement uses TRBV7-8 and TRBJ1-3, with D tentatively TRBD1 (6 bases). There are 16 residues in the CDR3. V shed 1 base and J shed 3 bases, with 13 bases lying between them. Germline assignment: CDR1 SGHVS and CDR2 FQNEAQ. The CDR3 region is CASSLGQGIVGNTIYF. The CDR3 coding sequence is TGTGCCAGCAGCTTAGGGCAGGGGATCGTTGGAAACACCATATATTTT.

The genes are TRBV5-6 and TRBJ2-5; 7 bases map to TRBD2. This CDR3 comprises 15 residues. Trimming cost V 0 bases and J 4 bases; bases outside gene matches: 6. CDR1 SGHDT and CDR2 YYEEEE come from the germline V gene. The CDR3 spells CASSLAHPGGETQYF. The CDR3 DNA is TGTGCCAGCAGCTTGGCTCACCCGGGAGGAGAGACCCAGTACTTC.

The chain joins TRBV10-3 to TRBJ2-7; 7 bases map to TRBD1. V lost 8 bases to trimming and J lost 1 base; unmatched junction nucleotides: 2. The CDR3 totals 12 residues. Germline loops: CDR1 ENHRY, CDR2 SYGVKD. CDR3 protein: CAIGTVSYEQYF. Here the CDR3 DNA reads TGTGCCATCGGGACAGTTTCCTACGAGCAGTACTTC.

The chain employs TRBV28 and TRBJ1-2, with D uncertain. Germline loops: CDR1 MDHEN, CDR2 SYDVKM. V was shortened by 2 bases and J by 8 bases, with 18 bases between the two germline ends. This CDR3 region has 15 residues. The chain's CDR3 is CASSLVQDILIGYTF. CDR3 DNA: TGTGCCAGCAGTTTAGTGCAGGATATACTCATAGGCTACACCTTC.

The chain has TRBV9 and TRBJ2-1; TRBD2 matches at 7 bases. The ends lost 0 bases at V and 4 bases at J; junction bases unmatched: 4. CDR3 length equals 15 residues. Looked up from germline, CDR1 is SGDLS and CDR2 is YYNGEE. The CDR3 nucleotides read TGTGCCAGCAGCGTAGATCTAGCGGTATACAATGAGCAGTTCTTC. Translated: CASSVDLAVYNEQFF. Using reference TRBV9 and TRBJ2-1 for the parts outside the CDR3, the full variable domain is DSGVTQTPKHLITATGQRVTLRCSPRSGDLSVYWYQQSLDQGLQFLIQYYNGEERAKGNILERFSAQQFPDLHSELNLSSLELGDSALYFCASSVDLAVYNEQFFGPGTRLTVL.

The CDR3: CATRKGGNTEAFF. CDR3 in DNA: TGTGCCACCCGAAAGGGCGGGAACACTGAAGCTTTCTTT. The chain joins TRBV19 to TRBJ1-1, with D hard to call. This CDR3 has 13 amino acids. V was cut by 10 bases and J by 1 base, with 13 bases left in between. Germline V CDR1 and CDR2: LNHDA, SQIVND (reference sequence).

The rearrangement uses TRBV2 and TRBJ1-1; TRBD1 aligns across 10 bases. V shed 6 bases and J 4 bases; nucleotides not matched to a gene: 5. Germline V gives CDR1 SNHLY, CDR2 FYNNEI. There are 14 residues in the CDR3. CDR3 amino acids: CASRQRTGGTEAFF. Here the CDR3 DNA reads TGTGCCAGCAGGCAACGGACAGGGGGCACTGAAGCTTTCTTT.